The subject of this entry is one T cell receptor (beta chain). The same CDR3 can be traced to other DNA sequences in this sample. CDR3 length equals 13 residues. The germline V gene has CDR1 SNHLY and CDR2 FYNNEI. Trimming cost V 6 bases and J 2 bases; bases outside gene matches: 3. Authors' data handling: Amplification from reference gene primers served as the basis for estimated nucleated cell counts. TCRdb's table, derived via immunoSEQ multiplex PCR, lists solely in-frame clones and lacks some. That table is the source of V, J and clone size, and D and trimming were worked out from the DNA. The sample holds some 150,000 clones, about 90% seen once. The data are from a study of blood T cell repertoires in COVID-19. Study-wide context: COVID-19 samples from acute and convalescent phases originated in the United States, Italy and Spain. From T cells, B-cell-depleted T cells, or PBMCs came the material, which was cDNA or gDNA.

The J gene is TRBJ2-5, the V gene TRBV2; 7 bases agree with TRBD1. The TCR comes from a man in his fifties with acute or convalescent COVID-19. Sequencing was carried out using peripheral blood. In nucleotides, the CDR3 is TGTGCCAGCAGAGGGACAGCACAAGAGACCCAGTACTTC. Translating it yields CASRGTAQETQYF.